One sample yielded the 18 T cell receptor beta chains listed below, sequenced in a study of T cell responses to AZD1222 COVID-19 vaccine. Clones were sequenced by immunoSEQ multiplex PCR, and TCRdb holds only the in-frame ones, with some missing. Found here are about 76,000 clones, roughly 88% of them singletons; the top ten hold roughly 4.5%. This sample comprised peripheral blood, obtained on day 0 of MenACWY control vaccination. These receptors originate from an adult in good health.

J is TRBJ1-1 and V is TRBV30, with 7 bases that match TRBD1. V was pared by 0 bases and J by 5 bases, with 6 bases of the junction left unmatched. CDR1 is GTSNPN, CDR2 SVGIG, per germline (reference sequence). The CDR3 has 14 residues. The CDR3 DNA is TGTGCCTGGAGTGTAGGGGGCGCGGGGACTGAAGCTTTCTTT. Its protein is CAWSVGGAGTEAFF.

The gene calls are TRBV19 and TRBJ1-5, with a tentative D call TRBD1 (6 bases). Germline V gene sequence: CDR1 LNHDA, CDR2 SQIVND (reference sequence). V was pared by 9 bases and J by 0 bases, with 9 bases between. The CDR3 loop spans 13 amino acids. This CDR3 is CASAGDSNQPQHF. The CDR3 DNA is TGTGCCAGCGCAGGGGATAGCAATCAGCCCCAGCATTTT.

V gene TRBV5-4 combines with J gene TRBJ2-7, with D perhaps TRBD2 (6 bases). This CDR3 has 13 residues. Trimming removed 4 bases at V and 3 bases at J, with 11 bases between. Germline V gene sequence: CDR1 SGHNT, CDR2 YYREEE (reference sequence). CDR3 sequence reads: CASSGTGFYEQYF. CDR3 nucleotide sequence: TGTGCCAGCAGCGGGACTGGTTTCTACGAGCAGTACTTC.

The chain's CDR3 is CASSQQTGGPETQYF. The CDR3 nucleotides read TGCGCCAGCAGCCAACAGACAGGGGGCCCAGAGACCCAGTACTTC. This chain uses TRBV4-3 with TRBJ2-5; the match to TRBD1 covers 10 bases. The trim removed 2 bases at V and 4 bases at J, leaving 4 bases unmatched. The CDR3 loop spans 15 amino acids. CDR1 is LGHNA and CDR2 is YSLEER in the germline V gene.

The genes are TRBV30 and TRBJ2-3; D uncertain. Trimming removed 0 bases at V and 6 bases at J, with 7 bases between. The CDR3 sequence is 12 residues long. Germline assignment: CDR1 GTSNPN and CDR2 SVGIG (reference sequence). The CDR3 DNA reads TGTGCCTGGAGTGTGGGTCGGGATACGCAGTATTTT. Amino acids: CAWSVGRDTQYF.

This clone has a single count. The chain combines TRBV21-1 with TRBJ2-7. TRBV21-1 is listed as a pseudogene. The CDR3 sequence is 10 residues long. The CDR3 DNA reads TGTGCCAGCACCGCATACGAGCAGTACTTC. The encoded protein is CASTAYEQYF.

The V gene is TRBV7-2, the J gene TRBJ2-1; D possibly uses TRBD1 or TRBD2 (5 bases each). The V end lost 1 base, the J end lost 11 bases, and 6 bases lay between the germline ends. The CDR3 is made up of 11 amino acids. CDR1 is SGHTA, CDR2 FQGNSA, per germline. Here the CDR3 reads CASSLGGQQFF. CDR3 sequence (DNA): TGTGCCAGCAGCTTAGGGGGACAGCAGTTCTTC.

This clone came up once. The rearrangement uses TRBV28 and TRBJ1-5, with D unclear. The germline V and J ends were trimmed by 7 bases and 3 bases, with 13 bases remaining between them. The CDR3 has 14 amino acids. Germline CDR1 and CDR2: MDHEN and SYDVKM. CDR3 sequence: CASTAAPHNQPQHF. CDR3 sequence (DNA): TGTGCCAGCACTGCCGCCCCCCACAATCAGCCCCAGCATTTT.

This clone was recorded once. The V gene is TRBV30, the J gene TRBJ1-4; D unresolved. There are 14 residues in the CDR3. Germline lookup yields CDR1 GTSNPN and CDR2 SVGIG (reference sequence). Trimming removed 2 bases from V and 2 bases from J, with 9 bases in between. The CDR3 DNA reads TGTGCCTGGAGTAGTGGGGTGACTAATGAAAAACTGTTTTTT. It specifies CAWSSGVTNEKLFF.

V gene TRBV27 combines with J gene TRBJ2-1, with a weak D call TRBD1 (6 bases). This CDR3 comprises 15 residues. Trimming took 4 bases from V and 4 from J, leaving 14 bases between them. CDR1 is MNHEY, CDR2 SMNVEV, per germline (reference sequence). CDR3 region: CASSWDPQGYNEQFF. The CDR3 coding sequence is TGTGCCAGCAGTTGGGACCCACAGGGTTACAATGAGCAGTTCTTC.

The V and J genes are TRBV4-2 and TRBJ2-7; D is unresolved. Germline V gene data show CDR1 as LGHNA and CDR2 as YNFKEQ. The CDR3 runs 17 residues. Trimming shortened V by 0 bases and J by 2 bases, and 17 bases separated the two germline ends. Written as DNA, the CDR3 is TGTGCCAGCAGCCAAGACCCCCGTCGGCGAGAACCCTACGAGCAGTACTTC. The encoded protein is CASSQDPRRREPYEQYF.

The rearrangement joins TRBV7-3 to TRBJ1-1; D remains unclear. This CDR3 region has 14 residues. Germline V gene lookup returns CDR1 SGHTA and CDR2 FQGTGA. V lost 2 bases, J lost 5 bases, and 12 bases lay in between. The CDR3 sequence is CASSLYSGATEAFF. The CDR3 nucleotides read TGTGCCAGCAGCTTATACTCTGGTGCGACTGAAGCTTTCTTT.

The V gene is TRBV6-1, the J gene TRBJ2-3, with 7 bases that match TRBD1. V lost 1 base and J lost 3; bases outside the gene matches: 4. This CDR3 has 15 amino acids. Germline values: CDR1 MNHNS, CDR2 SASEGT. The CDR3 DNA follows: TGTGCCAGCAGTGAAGGACAGGGATGGACAGATACGCAGTATTTT. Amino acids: CASSEGQGWTDTQYF.

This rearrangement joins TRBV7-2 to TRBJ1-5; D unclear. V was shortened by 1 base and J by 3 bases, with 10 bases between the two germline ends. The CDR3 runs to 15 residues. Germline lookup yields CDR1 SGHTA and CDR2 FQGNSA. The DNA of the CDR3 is TGTGCCAGCAGCTTAGGGGGAGGGAACAATCAGCCCCAGCATTTT. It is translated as CASSLGGGNNQPQHF.

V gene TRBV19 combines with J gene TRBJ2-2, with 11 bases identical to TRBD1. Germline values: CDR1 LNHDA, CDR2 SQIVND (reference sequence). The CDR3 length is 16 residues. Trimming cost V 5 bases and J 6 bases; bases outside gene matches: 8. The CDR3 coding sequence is TGTGCCAGTAGTCTCCCGGACAGGGGGCAACCCGGGGAGCTGTTTTTT. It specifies CASSLPDRGQPGELFF.

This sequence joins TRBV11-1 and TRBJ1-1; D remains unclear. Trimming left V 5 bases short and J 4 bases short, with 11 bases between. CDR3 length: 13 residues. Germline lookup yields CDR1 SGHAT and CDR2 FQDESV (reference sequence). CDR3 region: CASSLGFGTEAFF. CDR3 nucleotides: TGTGCCAGCAGCCTTGGGTTCGGCACTGAAGCTTTCTTT.

CDR3 in DNA: TGTGCCAGTGGACCGACAGGCCGATCGGGCTACACCTTC. This encodes CASGPTGRSGYTF. The rearrangement uses TRBV19 and TRBJ1-2; D may be TRBD1 (6 bases). The V end was cut by 8 bases, the J end by 8 bases, with 18 bases between. The CDR3 runs 13 residues. Germline values: CDR1 LNHDA, CDR2 SQIVND (reference sequence).

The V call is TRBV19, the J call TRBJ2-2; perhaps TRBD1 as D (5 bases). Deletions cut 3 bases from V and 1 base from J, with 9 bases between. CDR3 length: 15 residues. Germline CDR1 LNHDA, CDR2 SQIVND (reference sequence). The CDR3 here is CASSIADRNTGELFF. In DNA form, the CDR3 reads TGTGCCAGTAGTATTGCCGACAGGAACACCGGGGAGCTGTTTTTT. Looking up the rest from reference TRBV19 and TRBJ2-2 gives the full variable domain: DGGITQSPKYLFRKEGQNVTLSCEQNLNHDAMYWYRQDPGQGLRLIYYSQIVNDFQKGDIAEGYSVSREKKESFPLTVTSAQKNPTAFYLCASSIADRNTGELFFGEGSRLTVL.